The 23 T cell receptor beta chains reported below all come from one sample, sequenced in a study of T cells in Graves' hyperthyroidism and ophthalmopathy. Template material for amplifying TCR beta CDR3 regions consisted of RNA transcripts. RT-PCR in the first round (using the HTBI primer set) targeted the TCR CDR3. TCRdb analysed the multiplex PCR reads with MiXCR anew, one entry per CDR3 protein. The sample shows more than 600,000 distinct CDR3 sequences, roughly 15% of them seen only once. Sample: blood. All receptors derive from a man aged 18 to 29 with Graves' hyperthyroidism.

This clonotype was detected ten times or more. J is TRBJ2-5 and V is TRBV5-5; possibly TRBD2 for D (5 bases). The CDR3 contains 15 residues. CDR1 and CDR2 (germline): SGHKS, YYEKEE (reference sequence). V was shortened by 4 bases and J by 3 bases, with 16 bases between the two germline ends. The CDR3 reads CASSLSSTKKETQYF. CDR3 nucleotide sequence: TGTGCCAGCAGCCTCTCTAGCACCAAGAAAGAGACCCAGTACTTC.

The chain couples TRBV6-2 or TRBV6-3 to TRBJ2-7; 10 nucleotides align to TRBD1. The CDR3 loop spans 16 amino acids. The V and J ends lost 2 bases and 3 bases, in that order; junction bases with no gene match: 7. Per the germline V gene, CDR1 is MNHEY and CDR2 is SVGEGT. The chain's CDR3 is CASSYAGTGAGYEQYF. As DNA, the CDR3 is TGTGCCAGCAGTTACGCCGGGACAGGGGCGGGCTACGAGCAGTACTTC.

This clonotype was recorded many times. V is TRBV28 and J is TRBJ1-5, with D perhaps matching TRBD1 (5 bases). CDR3 length: 13 amino acids. Germline V gene sequence: CDR1 MDHEN, CDR2 SYDVKM. V was shortened by 5 bases and J by 5 bases, with 10 bases between the two germline ends. CDR3 sequence reads: CASSRGPDQPQHF. The CDR3 DNA sequence: TGTGCCAGCAGTAGGGGTCCTGATCAGCCCCAGCATTTT.

The table lists this clonotype with many counts. V is TRBV10-1 and J is TRBJ2-7; 9 nucleotides align to TRBD2. V shed 5 bases and J 2 bases; nucleotides not matched to a gene: 7. The CDR3 has 15 amino acids. The germline V gene encodes CDR1 WNHNN and CDR2 SYGVQD (reference sequence). The CDR3 bases are TGCGCCAGCAGTAGGGGGACTAGCAGAACCTACGAGCAGTACTTC. Encoded protein: CASSRGTSRTYEQYF.

This clonotype has a count of ten or more. The rearrangement joins TRBV2 to TRBJ2-3; D may be TRBD1 (6 bases). Germline CDR1 and CDR2: SNHLY and FYNNEI. CDR3 length equals 14 residues. V lost 6 bases and J lost 2, with 12 bases in between. The CDR3 sequence: CASRRQATTDTQYF. CDR3 in DNA: TGTGCCAGCAGGAGACAGGCGACCACAGATACGCAGTATTTT.

The table lists this clonotype with a few counts. The chain links TRBV19 to TRBJ1-5; D not certain. The CDR3 covers 15 residues. The ends were cut back, 3 bases at V and 4 bases at J, with 13 bases in the middle. Germline V lookup: CDR1 LNHDA, CDR2 SQIVND (reference sequence). DNA for the CDR3: TGTGCCAGTAGTATCGAGCCTCTAGGAAATCAGCCCCAGCATTTT. Its protein is CASSIEPLGNQPQHF.

This clonotype was seen repeatedly, ten times or more. The genes are TRBV30 and TRBJ2-1; 15 nucleotides agree with TRBD2. Per the germline V gene, CDR1 is GTSNPN and CDR2 is SVGIG (reference sequence). The V and J ends lost 1 base and 5 bases, in that order; junction bases with no gene match: 9. The CDR3 runs 18 residues. The CDR3, as DNA: TGTGCCTGGAGTGGAGCGAGGACTAGCGGGAGGGGTCACAATGAGCAGTTCTTC. It specifies CAWSGARTSGRGHNEQFF.

This clonotype was seen a few times. The V and J genes are TRBV20-1 and TRBJ1-5; perhaps TRBD1 as D (5 bases). Trimming left V 0 bases short and J 5 bases short, with 20 bases between. CDR1 is DFQATT, CDR2 SNEGSKA, per germline (reference sequence). The CDR3 consists of 17 residues. CDR3 region: CSARDGARNGNDQPQHF. The DNA for the CDR3 is TGCAGTGCTAGAGATGGGGCGAGGAACGGGAATGATCAGCCCCAGCATTTT.

At least ten counts were recorded for this clonotype. The chain is built from TRBV3-1 and TRBJ2-3, with 8 bases lining up with TRBD2. The CDR3 totals 15 residues. V dropped 4 bases and J dropped 3; count of bases not matched to a gene: 6. Germline CDR1 is LGHDT and CDR2 is YNNKEL (reference sequence). This CDR3 is CASSRSGSGTDTQYF. CDR3 DNA: TGTGCCAGCAGCCGCAGCGGGAGCGGGACAGATACGCAGTATTTT.

This clonotype was recorded at least ten times. The gene calls are TRBV11-2 and TRBJ2-5; 8 bases line up with TRBD2. The J segment lost 5 bases and the V segment lost 2 bases, leaving 4 bases of the junction unmatched. The CDR3 covers 14 residues. CDR1 SGHAT and CDR2 FQNNGV come from the germline V gene. CDR3 bases: TGTGCCAGCAGCTTAACCGCGGGAGGTGAGACCCAGTACTTC. Protein product: CASSLTAGGETQYF.

The chain uses TRBV30 and TRBJ2-7; TRBD2 is a possible D gene (6 bases). The germline gives CDR1 GTSNPN, CDR2 SVGIG (reference sequence). V lost 4 bases, J lost 0 bases, and 13 bases lay in between. This CDR3 contains 14 residues. CDR3 residues: CAWTPPGGSYEQYF. The CDR3 DNA sequence: TGTGCCTGGACCCCCCCCGGGGGCTCCTACGAGCAGTACTTC.

The J gene is TRBJ2-6, the V gene TRBV15; unclear D gene. Germline values: CDR1 LNHNV, CDR2 YYDKDF (reference sequence). The V and J ends lost 1 base and 4 bases respectively, with 14 bases between them. The CDR3 has 17 amino acids. CDR3 DNA sequence: TGTGCCACCAGCAGAGCCTACAGCCGAAGGGGGGCCAACGTCCTGACTTTC. This sequence encodes CATSRAYSRRGANVLTF.

This clonotype was detected ten times or more. The genes are TRBV7-8 and TRBJ1-1; no firm D call. With 3 bases removed from V and 0 bases from J, the gap between germline ends came to 8 bases. CDR1 is SGHVS, CDR2 FQNEAQ, per germline. The CDR3 spans 14 residues. Here the CDR3 reads CASSFGRLNTEAFF. The CDR3, as DNA: TGTGCCAGCAGCTTTGGCAGACTGAACACTGAAGCTTTCTTT.

This clonotype was found many times. The J gene is TRBJ2-1, the V gene TRBV5-4, with 10 bases lining up with TRBD2. The CDR3 consists of 13 residues. With 0 bases clipped from V and 13 bases from J, the junction kept 4 bases outside the gene matches. CDR1 SGHNT and CDR2 YYREEE come from the germline V gene (reference sequence). The CDR3 here is CASSLGSGRPQFF. For the CDR3, the DNA is TGTGCCAGCAGCTTGGGTAGCGGGAGGCCTCAGTTCTTC.

The chain links TRBV19 to TRBJ2-1; D is unclear. V lost 10 bases and J 0 bases, leaving 4 bases between the germline ends. The CDR3 is 11 residues long. Germline V gene sequence: CDR1 LNHDA, CDR2 SQIVND (reference sequence). The DNA of the CDR3 is TGTGCCACTAGCTCCTACAATGAGCAGTTCTTC. Its translation is CATSSYNEQFF.

The sample holds many counts of this clonotype. The chain links TRBV24-1 to TRBJ2-1, with 8 bases lining up with TRBD2. The V segment lost 4 bases and the J segment 0 bases; nucleotides outside the gene matches: 13. Looked up from germline, CDR1 is KGHDR and CDR2 is SFDVKD. This CDR3 contains 19 residues. The CDR3 reads CATSEIGPSGSSSYNEQFF. CDR3 nucleotides: TGTGCCACCAGTGAGATAGGCCCAAGCGGGAGTAGCTCCTACAATGAGCAGTTCTTC.

This sequence joins TRBV13 and TRBJ2-7, with D maybe TRBD2 (5 bases). In germline, CDR1 is PRHDT, CDR2 FYEKMQ (reference sequence). Trimming shortened V by 3 bases and J by 2 bases, and 14 bases separated the two germline ends. The CDR3 runs 15 residues. CDR3 residues: CASSLDQAEAYEQYF. CDR3 nucleotide sequence: TGTGCCAGCAGCTTGGATCAAGCGGAGGCCTACGAGCAGTACTTC.

This clonotype has only a few counts. The genes are TRBV24-1 and TRBJ2-7, with a tentative D call TRBD2 (5 bases). CDR3 length: 12 residues. The V end was cut by 10 bases, the J end by 1 base, with 10 bases between. Germline CDR1 and CDR2: KGHDR and SFDVKD. DNA of the CDR3: TGTGCCACTGGCCCGGGATCCTACGAGCAGTACTTC. Translating gives CATGPGSYEQYF.

This clonotype has ten or more counts. The rearrangement uses TRBV12-3 or TRBV12-4 and TRBJ2-1, with D tentatively TRBD1 (6 bases). The germline V and J ends were trimmed by 7 bases and 5 bases, with 18 bases remaining between them. CDR3 length equals 15 residues. The CDR3 sequence: CASTQGLSNNNEQFF. In DNA, the CDR3 is TGTGCCAGCACCCAGGGGCTATCAAACAACAATGAGCAGTTCTTC.

This rearrangement joins TRBV29-1 to TRBJ1-1; the match to TRBD1 covers 8 bases. V lost 8 bases and J lost 7; bases outside the gene matches: 9. CDR3 length: 12 amino acids. Germline loops: CDR1 SQVTM, CDR2 ANQGSEA. CDR3 sequence reads: CSMTGAGIEAFF. The CDR3 nucleotides are TGCAGCATGACAGGGGCAGGGATTGAAGCTTTCTTT.

This clonotype came up many times. The V and J genes are TRBV27 and TRBJ1-2, with 8 bases aligning to TRBD1. The CDR3 runs 15 residues. Germline V gene lookup returns CDR1 MNHEY and CDR2 SMNVEV (reference sequence). J lost 4 bases, V lost 2 bases, and 6 bases had no gene match. Here the CDR3 DNA reads TGTGCCAGCAGTTTAACCCAGGGGGCTGTCTATGGCTACACCTTC. It codes for CASSLTQGAVYGYTF.

This clonotype was seen repeatedly, ten times or more. CDR3 protein: CASSQTVNTEAFF. In DNA form, the CDR3 reads TGTGCCAGCAGCCAAACGGTGAACACTGAAGCTTTCTTT. V gene TRBV27 combines with J gene TRBJ1-1, with no clear D. Germline V gives CDR1 MNHEY, CDR2 SMNVEV (reference sequence). The CDR3 spans 13 residues. The ends were cut back, 6 bases at V and 0 bases at J, with 8 bases in the middle.

The CDR3 nucleotides read TGTGCCAGCGAGAAGTTGTTTCTAGACACTGAAGCTTTCTTT. Translated: CASEKLFLDTEAFF. The chain links TRBV6-1 to TRBJ1-1, with D unclear. This CDR3 has 14 amino acids. CDR1 is MNHNS and CDR2 is SASEGT in the germline V gene. Between the trimmed V and J ends, which lost 8 bases and 3 bases, there was a span of 16 bases.